The T cell receptor beta chain under discussion was sequenced for a study of blood T cell repertoires in COVID-19 (TCRdb year 2020). About the investigation overall: Samples from collaborators originated in the United States, Italy and Spain and spanned both the acute and convalescent phases of COVID-19. The material from the prospective study consisted of cDNA or gDNA derived from T cells, B-cell-depleted T cells, or PBMCs. Subjects who had been exposed to COVID-19, were actively infected with it, or had recovered from it provided the deeply sampled blood TCRbeta repertoires that made up the dataset. The repertoires were released in a freely available public database meant as a resource for research on the immune response to SARS-CoV-2. Samples came from the ongoing ImmuneRACE study (first 160 participants) plus 1,254 subjects from 6 global collaborators. Sample metadata almost always included a de-identified subject ID, COVID-19 status, age in years and sex. Where available, HLA class I and class II types were taken from metadata supplied by the sample provider and were not determined by assay-based typing. The full study reports these points: The amount of clinical and demographic metadata varied by source and participant and was provided uncurated.

For this clone: Its antigen remains undetermined. Per-nucleotide qualities are absent, and no much larger clonotype sits a single base away.

Collaborating institutions collected whole blood in K2EDTA tubes following their own protocols. For TCRbeta analysis, collaborators shipped samples as frozen whole blood, isolated PBMCs, or DNA extracted from either of those sample types. The germline V gene provides CDR1 MRHNA and CDR2 SNTAGT. The CDR3 holds 15 amino acids from the cysteine to the phenylalanine. The CDR3 DNA has 45 bases and is translated from base 1. The germline ends are 11 bases apart after V is trimmed by 4 bases and J by 2 bases. The immunoSEQ Assay, a bias-controlled multiplex PCR, was used to amplify TCRbeta CDR3 regions from genomic DNA. In the paper's pipeline: Nucleated cell counts per sample were estimated from amplification of reference gene primers within the assay. To quantify the absolute abundance of each unique TCRbeta CDR3 rearrangement, sequence reads were collapsed and filtered. For each sample, productive Simpson clonality was calculated as the square root of Simpson's diversity index across productive rearrangements. TCRdb mirrors the immuneACCESS table, restricted to in-frame sequences. Some clones are absent from its copies; in checked studies, under half trace to an unresolved V gene, and the reason for the others is unknown. The DNA gave D and trimming, while V, J and clone size come from that table. The sample table records roughly 70,000 clones; about 88% of these occur just once. The ten largest clones represent approximately 1.5% of the sample.

The V and J genes are TRBV6-4 and TRBJ2-2; a weak D assignment points to TRBD1 (5 bases agree). The receptor comes from a man between 50 and 59 years old with acute or convalescent COVID-19. Sequencing was carried out using peripheral blood. CDR3 region: CASSVGATNTGELFF. The nucleotide sequence is TGTGCCAGCAGTGTTGGGGCGACTAACACCGGGGAGCTGTTTTTT.